Listed below are T cell receptor beta chains from one sample, sequenced in a study of beta chain features in type 1 diabetes. Some clones are missing from TCRdb's copy, which holds only in-frame ones; the method was immunoSEQ multiplex PCR. Among 250,000 to 350,000 clones, around 15% were seen once, and the ten largest hold under 8.5%. Sample: central memory CD4+ T cells from blood. These receptors came from a man aged 25-45 years in good health. Both conserved end residues are part of each CDR3. A D gene is named only where the DNA matches it firmly. Where a row states a size, it is once, few, many or the class of an expanded clone; other rows omit it.

>TRBD1|TRBV2|few|TRBJ2-3
CASNRGDTQYF
TGTGCCAGCAACAGGGGAGATACGCAGTATTTT
>.|TRBV4-3|few|TRBJ2-3
CASSQNPSRGDTQYF
TGCGCCAGCAGCCAAAACCCCTCGAGGGGGGATACGCAGTATTTT
>.|TRBV7-2|few|TRBJ2-2
CARIYSLGVHTGELFF
TGTGCCAGGATATATTCCCTCGGGGTACACACCGGGGAGCTGTTTTTT
>TRBD1|TRBV7-2|few|TRBJ1-2
CASSSGDSNYGYTF
TGTGCCAGCAGCTCTGGGGACAGTAACTATGGCTACACCTTC
>.|TRBV30|few|TRBJ2-4
CAWSASLNLAKNIQYF
TGTGCCTGGAGTGCATCTTTGAATCTAGCCAAAAACATTCAGTACTTC
>.|TRBV5-1|few|TRBJ2-7
CASSLGRSTLGYEQYF
TGCGCCAGCAGCTTGGGCCGCAGTACTTTAGGGTACGAGCAGTACTTC
>.|TRBV11-2|.|TRBJ1-1
CAIHPVGTEAFF
TGTGCCATCCACCCCGTTGGCACTGAAGCTTTCTTT
>TRBD2|TRBV10-3|many|TRBJ2-1
CAISGRTSGSDEQFF
TGTGCCATCAGTGGGCGGACTAGCGGGAGCGATGAGCAGTTCTTC
>.|TRBV19|.|TRBJ1-5
CASTSTWGGNQPQHF
TGTGCCAGTACCTCGACCTGGGGAGGGAATCAGCCCCAGCATTTT
>.|TRBV6-1|.|TRBJ2-3
CASIEPQGITDTQYF
TGTGCCAGCATCGAACCCCAGGGGATCACAGATACGCAGTATTTT
>TRBD1|TRBV7-8|.|TRBJ1-2
CASSPGGTPYGYTF
TGTGCCAGCAGCCCAGGGGGGACTCCCTATGGCTACACCTTC
>TRBD2|TRBV5-4|.|TRBJ2-2
CASSGISGEDTGELFF
TGTGCCAGCAGCGGAATTAGCGGGGAGGACACCGGGGAGCTGTTTTTT
>.|TRBV6-5|many|TRBJ2-2
CASSPGVGLFF
TGTGCCAGCAGCCCAGGGGTTGGGCTGTTTTTT
>.|TRBV5-1|few|TRBJ1-3
CASSLDRGFGNTIYF
TGCGCCAGCAGCTTGGACCGGGGCTTCGGAAACACCATATATTTT
>.|TRBV27|few|TRBJ2-1
CASSLTGQGWNEQFF
TGTGCCAGCAGTTTGACCGGGCAGGGATGGAATGAGCAGTTCTTC
>.|TRBV5-5|few|TRBJ2-5
CASEMKPKETQYF
TGTGCCAGCGAAATGAAGCCCAAAGAGACCCAGTACTTC
>.|TRBV19|few|TRBJ2-3
CASSKGWQGTDTQYF
TGTGCCAGTAGCAAGGGGTGGCAGGGCACAGATACGCAGTATTTT
>TRBD2|TRBV11-2|.|TRBJ2-1
CASSPRLAGYYNEQFF
TGTGCCAGCAGCCCTAGACTAGCGGGATACTACAATGAGCAGTTCTTC
>TRBD2|TRBV7-2|few|TRBJ2-1
CASSPDSAGSSYNEQFF
TGTGCCAGCAGCCCTGACTCAGCGGGGAGCTCCTACAATGAGCAGTTCTTC
>.|TRBV15|many|TRBJ1-2
CATSIPAVYGYTF
TGTGCCACCAGCATCCCAGCTGTCTATGGCTACACCTTC
>.|TRBV4-3|.|TRBJ2-1
CASSQESQPDNEQFF
TGCGCCAGCAGCCAAGAGTCACAGCCCGACAATGAGCAGTTCTTC
>TRBD2|TRBV12-5|.|TRBJ2-3
CASGLRTSVSTDTQYF
TGTGCTAGTGGTTTGCGGACTAGCGTTAGCACAGATACGCAGTATTTT
>.|TRBV4-1|.|TRBJ1-6
CASSQDLSRLNNSPLHF
TGCGCCAGCAGCCAAGATCTAAGCCGGCTCAATAATTCACCCCTCCACTTT
>TRBD1|TRBV7-2|.|TRBJ1-2
CASSPGDRSRYGYTF
TGTGCCAGCAGCCCGGGGGACAGGTCGAGGTATGGCTACACCTTC
>.|TRBV19|many|TRBJ2-2
CASAEGAGELFF
TGTGCCAGTGCAGAGGGTGCCGGGGAGCTGTTTTTT
>.|TRBV29-1|.|TRBJ2-5
CSVRTVGETQYF
TGCAGCGTACGGACAGTAGGGGAGACCCAGTACTTC
>.|TRBV4-1|.|TRBJ1-1
CASSQKRGVNTEAFF
TGCGCCAGCAGCCAAAAAAGGGGGGTTAACACTGAAGCTTTCTTT
>.|TRBV11-2|.|TRBJ2-3
CASSLYQGATDTQYF
TGTGCCAGCAGCTTATACCAAGGGGCCACAGATACGCAGTATTTT
>TRBD2|TRBV4-2|few|TRBJ2-3
CASSQGASGSGRSDTQYF
TGTGCCAGCAGCCAAGGGGCTAGCGGGAGTGGGAGATCAGATACGCAGTATTTT
>.|TRBV11-2|.|TRBJ2-7
CASSLRRGQSSSYEQYF
TGTGCCAGCAGCTTAAGGCGGGGACAGTCGAGCTCCTACGAGCAGTACTTC
>TRBD1|TRBV7-2|.|TRBJ1-1
CASSSTGIGKAFF
TGTGCCAGCAGCTCGACAGGGATTGGGAAAGCTTTCTTT
>.|TRBV5-1|many|TRBJ2-7
CASSLDNGSYEQYF
TGCGCCAGCAGCTTGGACAACGGATCCTACGAGCAGTACTTC
>TRBD1|TRBV2|.|TRBJ1-5
CASNPTGDQPQHF
TGTGCCAGCAACCCGACAGGGGATCAGCCCCAGCATTTT
>TRBD2|TRBV5-4|few|TRBJ2-3
CASSRLAGEGTDTQYF
TGTGCCAGCAGCCGACTAGCGGGGGAGGGAACAGATACGCAGTATTTT
>.|TRBV7-2|.|TRBJ2-7
CASSSRDGSYEQYF
TGTGCCAGCAGCTCTCGGGACGGCTCCTACGAGCAGTACTTC
>TRBD1|TRBV7-2|few|TRBJ1-2
CASSLTGHEASNYGYTF
TGTGCCAGCAGCTTGACAGGGCACGAGGCCTCAAACTATGGCTACACCTTC
>.|TRBV19|many|TRBJ1-4
CASRFGDSATNEKLFF
TGTGCCAGTAGGTTCGGGGATTCGGCAACTAATGAAAAACTGTTTTTT
>.|TRBV5-4|.|TRBJ2-2
CASSLDPFGDVGELFF
TGTGCCAGCAGCTTGGATCCCTTCGGGGATGTCGGGGAGCTGTTTTTT